This T cell receptor beta chain appears in the sequencing data of a study of T cell responses to AZD1222 COVID-19 vaccine. Clones were read by immunoSEQ multiplex PCR, and TCRdb kept only the in-frame ones, dropping some. This table has some 90,000 clones, about 86% appearing once. The germline V and J ends were trimmed by 5 bases and 5 bases, with 16 bases remaining between them. CDR3 length equals 15 residues. Germline lookup yields CDR1 MDHEN and CDR2 SYDVKM. This specimen was peripheral blood, taken on day 0 of AZD1222 vaccination. The chain carries TRBV28 and TRBJ1-5; D is unresolved. The source of this sequence is an adult in good health. The CDR3 spells CASSPQVGLDQPQHF. CDR3 nucleotide sequence: TGTGCCAGCAGTCCCCAGGTCGGGTTGGATCAGCCCCAGCATTTT. The whole variable domain, remainder taken from reference TRBV28 and TRBJ1-5, is DVKVTQSSRYLVKRTGEKVFLECVQDMDHENMFWYRQDPGLGLRLIYFSYDVKMKEKGDIPEGYSVSREKKERFSLILESASTNQTSMYLCASSPQVGLDQPQHFGDGTRLSIL.